The present TCR beta chain was sequenced within a study of OX40 agonist ivuxolimab in advanced cancers. Study conclusions and caveats: Clones of CD4+ and CD8+ blood T cells grew by week 6 at doses of 0.1 to 3.0 mg/kg.

Patients were ruled out by autoimmune disease history or systemic immunosuppression. Notes on this clone: Its target is not known.

The ends were cut back, 2 bases at V and 1 base at J, with 8 bases in the middle. The CDR3 contains 14 residues. Germline V gene lookup returns CDR1 KGHSH and CDR2 LQKENI. The table came from immunoSEQ multiplex PCR; TCRdb's copy has only in-frame clones and leaves some out. The sample records 60,000 to 70,000 clones, around 79% being singletons. This rearrangement joins TRBV18 to TRBJ2-5; perhaps TRBD1 as D (6 bases). The source was CD4+ or CD8+ T cells sorted from blood, collected in a trial of the OX40 agonist ivuxolimab. The sequence came from an adult with an advanced solid tumor such as melanoma, head and neck, liver or kidney cancer. As DNA, the CDR3 is TGTGCCAGCTCACCAAACAGGGCCCAAGAGACCCAGTACTTC. Translating gives CASSPNRAQETQYF.